This TCR beta chain stems from a study of T-cell reconstitution after alpha-beta-depleted transplantation in children (dated by TCRdb to the mid-2010s). Regarding the complete study: Using TCR repertoire profiling, the study followed T-cell immune reconstitution in a quantitative way in children after TCRalphabeta/CD19-depleted allogeneic hematopoietic cell transplantation.

This clonotype was observed many times. Which antigen it targets is not known. No much larger clonotype is one base removed from it; base qualities were not supplied. The germline V gene yields SGHTA for CDR1 and FQGNSA for CDR2. Clipping removes 4 bases from V and 4 bases from J, with 11 as the unmatched junction base count. Including cysteine and phenylalanine, the CDR3 has 16 amino acids. Only CDR3 DNA remains: 48 bases, in frame from the first base. Broader findings and caveats from the paper: The apparently early recovery of alphabetaT-cell counts about two months after transplant reportedly depended on only several hundred rapidly expanded clones that came from non-depleted graft cells. Over subsequent months, a decline in hyperexpanded clone frequencies was noted, and after one year, T-cell counts and TCRbeta diversity were mostly ascribed to newly produced T cells. The high TCRbeta diversity at day 60 in some patients was ascribed to recipient T cells and intrathymic progenitors that had survived conditioning.

Preparation of the library involved PCR. The listed sequencing device is Illumina HiSeq 2500. TCR library preparation used molecular barcoding, with unique molecular identifiers applied to normalize quantification of the TCRbeta repertoire. TCRdb reprocessed the public reads (quality trimming at Q25 with fastp, clone calling with MiXCR) and kept in-frame beta chains. A single entry per CDR3 protein holds the most common genes and DNA from its merged rows. The sample table holds around 180,000 distinct CDR3 sequences, of which approximately 12% were seen once. The biggest ten clones account for less than 15% of the sample. Interpreted using the paper, the treatment or condition label stands for: allogeneic hematopoietic cell transplantation with graft depleted of TCRalphabeta T cells and CD19 B cells. Transplant recipients were children who received TCRalphabeta/CD19-depleted allogeneic hematopoietic cell grafts.

The specimen comprised PBMCs, sampled before TCRalphabeta/CD19-depleted stem cell transplant. The receptor's source is a boy aged 2 to 10 with acute myeloid leukemia, due to receive a stem cell transplant. Recombination joined TRBV7-2 with TRBJ2-5; 8 bases in the junction line up with TRBD2. The base sequence is TGTGCCAGCAGCTCCCCTGCGGGGGGCCGGGGAGAGACCCAGTACTTC. Translated, it reads CASSSPAGGRGETQYF.